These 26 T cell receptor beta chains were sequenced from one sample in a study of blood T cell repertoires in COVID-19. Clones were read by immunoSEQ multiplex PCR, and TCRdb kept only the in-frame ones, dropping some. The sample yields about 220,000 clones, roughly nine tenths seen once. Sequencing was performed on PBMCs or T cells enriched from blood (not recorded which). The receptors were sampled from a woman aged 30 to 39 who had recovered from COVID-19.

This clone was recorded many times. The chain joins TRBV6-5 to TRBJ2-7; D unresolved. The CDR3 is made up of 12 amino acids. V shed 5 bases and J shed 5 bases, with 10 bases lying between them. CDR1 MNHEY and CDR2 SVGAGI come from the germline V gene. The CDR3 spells CASSQTRDEQYF. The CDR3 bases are TGTGCCAGCAGTCAGACCCGGGACGAGCAGTACTTC.

The CDR3 bases are TGTGCCAGCAGCCAAGCTCTAGCGGACTCCTACAATGAGCAGTTCTTC. This gives the protein CASSQALADSYNEQFF. The chain uses TRBV4-2 and TRBJ2-1, with 7 bases fitting TRBD2. In germline, CDR1 is LGHNA, CDR2 YNFKEQ. There are 16 residues in the CDR3. V was pared by 1 base and J by 0 bases, with 3 bases of the junction left unmatched.

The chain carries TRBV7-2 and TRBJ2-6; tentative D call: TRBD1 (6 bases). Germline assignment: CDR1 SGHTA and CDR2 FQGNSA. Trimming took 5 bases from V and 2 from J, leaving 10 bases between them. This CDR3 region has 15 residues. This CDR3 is CASSRTVAGANVLTF. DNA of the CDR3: TGTGCCAGCAGCAGGACAGTTGCTGGGGCCAACGTCCTGACTTTC.

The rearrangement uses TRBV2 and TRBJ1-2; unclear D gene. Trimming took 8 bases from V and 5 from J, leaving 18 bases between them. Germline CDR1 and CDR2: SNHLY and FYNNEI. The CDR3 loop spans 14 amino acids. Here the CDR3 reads CASPHLQTPYGYTF. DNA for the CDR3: TGTGCCAGCCCCCATTTGCAGACACCTTATGGCTACACCTTC.

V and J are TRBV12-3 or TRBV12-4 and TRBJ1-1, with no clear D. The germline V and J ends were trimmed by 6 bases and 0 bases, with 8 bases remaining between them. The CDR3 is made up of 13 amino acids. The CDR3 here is CASRALMNTEAFF. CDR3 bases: TGTGCCAGCAGAGCCCTCATGAACACTGAAGCTTTCTTT.

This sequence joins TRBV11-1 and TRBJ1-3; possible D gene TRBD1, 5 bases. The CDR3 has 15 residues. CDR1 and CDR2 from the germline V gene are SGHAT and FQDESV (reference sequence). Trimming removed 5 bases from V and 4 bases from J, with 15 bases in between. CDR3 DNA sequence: TGTGCCAGCAGCCCGAACCCAGGGTCAGGAAACACCATATATTTT. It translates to CASSPNPGSGNTIYF.

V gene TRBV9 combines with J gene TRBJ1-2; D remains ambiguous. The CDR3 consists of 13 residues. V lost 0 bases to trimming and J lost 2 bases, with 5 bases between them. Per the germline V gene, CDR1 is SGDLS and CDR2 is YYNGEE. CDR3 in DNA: TGTGCCAGCAGCGTAGCAGGCAACTATGGCTACACCTTC. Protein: CASSVAGNYGYTF.

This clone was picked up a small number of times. The CDR3: CASSQTDRGTYGYTF. Here the CDR3 DNA reads TGCGCCAGCAGCCAAACGGACAGGGGGACCTATGGCTACACCTTC. This chain connects TRBV4-3 to TRBJ1-2; the match to TRBD1 covers 10 bases. The CDR3 runs to 15 residues. CDR1 and CDR2 from the germline V gene are LGHNA and YSLEER. V was clipped by 2 bases and J by 4 bases; unmatched bases: 4.

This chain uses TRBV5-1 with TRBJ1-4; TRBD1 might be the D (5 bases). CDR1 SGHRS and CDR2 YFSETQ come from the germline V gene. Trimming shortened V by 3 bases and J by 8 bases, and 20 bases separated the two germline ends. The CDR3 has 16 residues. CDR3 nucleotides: TGCGCCAGCAGCTCGTCTTTACAAGGGGTTGCCGAAAAACTGTTTTTT. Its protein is CASSSSLQGVAEKLFF.

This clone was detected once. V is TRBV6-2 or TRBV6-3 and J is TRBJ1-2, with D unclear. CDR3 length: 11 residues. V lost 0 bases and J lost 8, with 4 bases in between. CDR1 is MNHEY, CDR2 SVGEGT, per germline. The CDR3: CASSYSSGYTF. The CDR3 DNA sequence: TGTGCCAGCAGTTACTCGAGCGGCTACACCTTC.

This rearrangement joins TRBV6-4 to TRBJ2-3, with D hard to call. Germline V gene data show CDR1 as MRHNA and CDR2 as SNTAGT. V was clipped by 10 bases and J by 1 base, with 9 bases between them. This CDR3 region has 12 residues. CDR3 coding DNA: TGTGCCACCAGATCTGGCACAGATACGCAGTATTTT. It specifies CATRSGTDTQYF.

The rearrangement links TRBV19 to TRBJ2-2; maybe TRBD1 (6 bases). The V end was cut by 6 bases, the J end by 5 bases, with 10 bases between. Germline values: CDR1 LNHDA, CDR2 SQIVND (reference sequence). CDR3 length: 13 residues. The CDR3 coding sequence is TGTGCCAGTAGGGACAGACAGACCGGGGAGCTGTTTTTT. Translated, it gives CASRDRQTGELFF.

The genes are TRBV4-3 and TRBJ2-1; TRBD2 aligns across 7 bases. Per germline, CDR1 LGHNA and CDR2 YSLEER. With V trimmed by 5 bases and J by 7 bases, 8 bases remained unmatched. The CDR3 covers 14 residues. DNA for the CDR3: TGCGCCAGCAGCTCTCTCGGGGGGTCTAATGAGCAGTTCTTC. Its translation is CASSSLGGSNEQFF.

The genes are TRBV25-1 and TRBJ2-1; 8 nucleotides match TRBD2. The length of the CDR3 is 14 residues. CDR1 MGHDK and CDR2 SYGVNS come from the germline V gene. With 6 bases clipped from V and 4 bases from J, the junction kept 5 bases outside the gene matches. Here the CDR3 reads CASRSGGTYNEQFF. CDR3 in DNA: TGTGCCAGCAGAAGCGGGGGCACTTACAATGAGCAGTTCTTC.

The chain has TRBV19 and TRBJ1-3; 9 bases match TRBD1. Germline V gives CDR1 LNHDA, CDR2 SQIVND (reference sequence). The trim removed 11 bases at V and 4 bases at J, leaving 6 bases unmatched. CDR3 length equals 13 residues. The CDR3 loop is CASTGQGGNTIYF. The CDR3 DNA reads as TGTGCCTCAACAGGACAGGGGGGAAACACCATATATTTT.

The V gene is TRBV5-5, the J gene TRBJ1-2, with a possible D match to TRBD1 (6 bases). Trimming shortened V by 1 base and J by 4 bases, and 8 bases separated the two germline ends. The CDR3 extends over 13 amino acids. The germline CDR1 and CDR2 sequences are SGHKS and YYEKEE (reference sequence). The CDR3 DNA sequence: TGTGCCAGCAGCTTGACAGGGACCTATGGCTACACCTTC. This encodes CASSLTGTYGYTF.

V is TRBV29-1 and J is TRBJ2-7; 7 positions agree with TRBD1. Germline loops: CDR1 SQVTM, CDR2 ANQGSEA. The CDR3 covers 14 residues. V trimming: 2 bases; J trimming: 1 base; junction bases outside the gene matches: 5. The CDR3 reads CSVEKGGGSYEQYF. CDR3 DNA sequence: TGCAGCGTTGAAAAAGGGGGCGGATCCTACGAGCAGTACTTC.

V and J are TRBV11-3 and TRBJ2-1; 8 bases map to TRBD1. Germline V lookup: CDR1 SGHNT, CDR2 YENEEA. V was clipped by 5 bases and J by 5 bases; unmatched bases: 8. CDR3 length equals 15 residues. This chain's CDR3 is CASSPSPGQDNEQFF. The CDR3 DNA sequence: TGTGCCAGCAGCCCGTCTCCGGGACAGGACAATGAGCAGTTCTTC.

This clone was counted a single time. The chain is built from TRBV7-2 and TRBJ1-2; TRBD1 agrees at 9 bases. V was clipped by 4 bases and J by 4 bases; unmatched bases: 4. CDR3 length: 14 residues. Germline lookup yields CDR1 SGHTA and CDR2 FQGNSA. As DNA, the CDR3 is TGTGCCAGCAGCTCAAGGACAGGGGTCTATGGCTACACCTTC. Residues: CASSSRTGVYGYTF. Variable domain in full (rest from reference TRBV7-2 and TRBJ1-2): GAGVSQSPSNKVTEKGKDVELRCDPISGHTALYWYRQSLGQGLEFLIYFQGNSAPDKSGLPSDRFSAERTGGSVSTLTIQRTQQEDSAVYLCASSSRTGVYGYTFGSGTRLTVV.

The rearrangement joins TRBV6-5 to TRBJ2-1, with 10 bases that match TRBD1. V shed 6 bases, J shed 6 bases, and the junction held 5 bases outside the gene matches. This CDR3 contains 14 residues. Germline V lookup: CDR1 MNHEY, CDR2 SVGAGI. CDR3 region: CASRRTGGINEQFF. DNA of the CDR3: TGTGCCAGCAGGCGGACAGGGGGGATCAATGAGCAGTTCTTC.

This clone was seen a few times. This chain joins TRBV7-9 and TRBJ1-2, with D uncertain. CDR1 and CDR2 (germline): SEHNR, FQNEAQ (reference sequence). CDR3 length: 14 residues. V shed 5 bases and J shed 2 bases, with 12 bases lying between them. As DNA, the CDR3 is TGTGCCAGCAGCCCTCAGGAGGTGAACTATGGCTACACCTTC. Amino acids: CASSPQEVNYGYTF.

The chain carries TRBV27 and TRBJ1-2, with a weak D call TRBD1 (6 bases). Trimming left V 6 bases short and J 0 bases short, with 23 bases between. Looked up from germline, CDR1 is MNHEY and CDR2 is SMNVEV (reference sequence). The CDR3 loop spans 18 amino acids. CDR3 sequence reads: CASSRDRDTALANYGYTF. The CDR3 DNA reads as TGTGCCAGCAGCCGGGACCGGGACACGGCGTTGGCTAACTATGGCTACACCTTC.

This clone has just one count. CDR3 DNA sequence: TGCGCCAGCAGCCCCTCGGACAGGGAGAACATTCAGTACTTC. It is translated as CASSPSDRENIQYF. V and J are TRBV4-3 and TRBJ2-4; 8 bases fit TRBD1. Germline-derived CDR1 and CDR2 are LGHNA and YSLEER. This CDR3 contains 14 residues. With 4 bases clipped from V and 7 bases from J, the junction kept 6 bases outside the gene matches.

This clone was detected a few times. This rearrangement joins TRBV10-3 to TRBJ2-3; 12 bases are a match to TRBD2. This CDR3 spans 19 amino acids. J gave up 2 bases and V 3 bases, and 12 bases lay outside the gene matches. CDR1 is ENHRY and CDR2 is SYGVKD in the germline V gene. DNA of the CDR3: TGTGCCATCAGTGAAAGGGCTAGCGGGGGGGCTGGGGTCACAGATACGCAGTATTTT. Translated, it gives CAISERASGGAGVTDTQYF.

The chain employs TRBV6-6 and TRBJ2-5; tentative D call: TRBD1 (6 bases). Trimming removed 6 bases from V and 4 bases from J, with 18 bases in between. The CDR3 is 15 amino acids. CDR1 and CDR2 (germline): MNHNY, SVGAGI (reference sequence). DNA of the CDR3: TGTGCCAGCAGGGACCGAGACAGGCATGGAGAGACCCAGTACTTC. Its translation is CASRDRDRHGETQYF.

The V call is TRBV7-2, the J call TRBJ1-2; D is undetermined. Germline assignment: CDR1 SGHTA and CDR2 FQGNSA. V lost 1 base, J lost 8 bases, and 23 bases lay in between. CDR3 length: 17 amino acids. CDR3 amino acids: CASSLVGKGSASGGYTF. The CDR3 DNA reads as TGTGCCAGCAGCTTAGTTGGTAAGGGCAGCGCTTCGGGAGGCTACACCTTC. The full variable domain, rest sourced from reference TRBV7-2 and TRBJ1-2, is GAGVSQSPSNKVTEKGKDVELRCDPISGHTALYWYRQSLGQGLEFLIYFQGNSAPDKSGLPSDRFSAERTGGSVSTLTIQRTQQEDSAVYLCASSLVGKGSASGGYTFGSGTRLTVV.